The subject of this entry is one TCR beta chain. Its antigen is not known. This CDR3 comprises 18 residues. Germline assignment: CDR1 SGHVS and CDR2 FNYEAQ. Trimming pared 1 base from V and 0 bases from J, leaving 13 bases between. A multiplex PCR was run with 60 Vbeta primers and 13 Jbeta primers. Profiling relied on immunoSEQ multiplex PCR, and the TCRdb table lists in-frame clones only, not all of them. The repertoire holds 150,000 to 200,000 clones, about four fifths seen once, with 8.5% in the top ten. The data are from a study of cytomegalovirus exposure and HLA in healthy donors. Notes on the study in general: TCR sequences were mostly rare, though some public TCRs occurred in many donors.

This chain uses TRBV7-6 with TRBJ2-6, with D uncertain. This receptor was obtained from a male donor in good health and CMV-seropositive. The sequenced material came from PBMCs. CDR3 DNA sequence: TGTGCCAGCAGCTTAGAGGTGGCGGTGAGCTCTGGGGCCAACGTCCTGACTTTC. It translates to CASSLEVAVSSGANVLTF.